This T cell receptor beta chain comes out of a study of technical replicates of blood from a handful of donors. Libraries were prepared by immunoSEQ multiplex PCR; TCRdb keeps only in-frame clonotypes and omits some of them. This table has over 85,000 clones, 90% to 96% appearing once. The junction had 9 bases not matched to a gene; V was cut back by 7 bases and J by 4 bases. This CDR3 is built from 14 residues. CDR1 is ENHRY, CDR2 SYGVKD, per germline. Sequencing was carried out using T cells isolated from PBMCs. The chain recombines TRBV10-3 with TRBJ2-7; the match to TRBD2 covers 8 bases. The TCR sequence derives from a human donor in good health. CDR3 coding DNA: TGTGCCATCATGGCAGGCGGGGGGATGTACGAGCAGTACTTC. Translated, it gives CAIMAGGGMYEQYF.